The 31 T cell receptor beta chains below were found in one sample sequenced in a study of early T cells in non-severe SARS-CoV-2 infection. In TCRdb, the 5' RACE reads were re-called with MiXCR into one record per CDR3 protein. Here the sample spans about 79,000 distinct CDR3 sequences, over 10% being singletons. The sample comprised whole blood. The receptors here all came from an adult who was a healthcare worker with PCR-confirmed SARS-CoV-2 infection or an uninfected control (not recorded which).

For this clonotype: One junction end disagrees with the germline gene, perhaps due to a read error. The chain uses TRBV4-1 and TRBJ1-1; D remains ambiguous. CDR3 length equals 13 residues. The germline gives CDR1 MGHRA, CDR2 YSYEKL. CDR3 residues: CASSQDMNIEAFF. CDR3 in DNA: TGCGCCAGCAGCCAAGACATGAACATTGAAGCTTTCTTT.

This clonotype was seen repeatedly, ten times or more. The chain combines TRBV7-9 with TRBJ1-4; no clear D. The germline CDR1 and CDR2 sequences are SEHNR and FQNEAQ (reference sequence). The V end lost 8 bases, the J end lost 0 bases, and 16 bases lay between the germline ends. There are 16 residues in the CDR3. The CDR3 loop reads CASLHSPGTTNEKLFF. The CDR3 nucleotides are TGTGCCAGCCTACACTCGCCCGGCACAACTAATGAAAAACTGTTTTTT.

This clonotype was picked up many times. The genes are TRBV6-4 and TRBJ2-1; TRBD2 agrees at 7 bases. The CDR3 is made up of 15 amino acids. Germline V CDR1 and CDR2: MRHNA, SNTAGT. Trimming took 5 bases from V and 1 from J; bases not matched to a gene: 5. CDR3 region: CASSKISGSYNEQFF. The DNA for the CDR3 is TGTGCCAGCAGTAAAATTAGCGGGTCCTACAATGAGCAGTTCTTC.

A few counts support this clonotype. The chain employs TRBV7-6 and TRBJ1-3; TRBD1 matches 7 bases. This CDR3 comprises 16 residues. Germline trimming cut 0 bases from V and 2 bases from J; bases unmatched to any gene: 4. Germline V CDR1 and CDR2: SGHVS, FNYEAQ. The CDR3 DNA sequence: TGTGCCAGCAGCTTAGCTGGAGGGGGCCCTGGAAACACCATATATTTT. Translated, it gives CASSLAGGGPGNTIYF.

There are a few counts of this clonotype. The gene calls are TRBV20-1 and TRBJ1-2; D not certain. This CDR3 spans 11 amino acids. The germline V gene encodes CDR1 DFQATT and CDR2 SNEGSKA (reference sequence). CDR3 sequence (DNA): TGCACCGTCCCTCGGGCGAGTGGCTACACCTTC. As protein: CTVPRASGYTF.

The CDR3 reads CAINPTGSNSPLHF. The CDR3 DNA reads as TGTGCCATCAACCCGACAGGATCGAATTCACCCCTCCACTTT. The chain is built from TRBV10-3 and TRBJ1-6; D is possibly TRBD1 (6 bases). With 7 bases removed from V and 7 bases from J, the gap between germline ends came to 14 bases. The CDR3 consists of 14 residues. Germline V gene data show CDR1 as ENHRY and CDR2 as SYGVKD.

V is TRBV29-1 and J is TRBJ2-3; D gene unclear. Germline CDR1 SQVTM, CDR2 ANQGSEA. Trimming stripped 4 bases from V and 0 bases from J, with 11 bases between. CDR3 length: 14 residues. The CDR3 loop is CSVGVAPSTDTQYF. DNA for the CDR3: TGCAGCGTTGGAGTGGCGCCCAGCACAGATACGCAGTATTTT.

This clonotype was seen a few times. V is TRBV6-1 and J is TRBJ1-1; D not resolved. The CDR3 is made up of 13 amino acids. Trimming shortened V by 3 bases and J by 4 bases, and 9 bases separated the two germline ends. From germline, CDR1 is MNHNS and CDR2 SASEGT. CDR3 sequence reads: CASSDLGLTEAFF. CDR3 bases: TGTGCCAGCAGTGACTTAGGGCTCACTGAAGCTTTCTTT.

This clonotype was picked up a small number of times. This chain links TRBV18 with TRBJ2-5, with no clear D. Trimming left V 0 bases short and J 4 bases short, with 6 bases between. Germline V CDR1 and CDR2: KGHSH, LQKENI. This CDR3 is 13 amino acids long. The CDR3 loop reads CASSPPSRETQYF. The CDR3 coding sequence is TGTGCCAGCTCACCACCTAGCAGAGAGACCCAGTACTTC.

V gene TRBV5-4 combines with J gene TRBJ2-3, with 7 bases identical to TRBD1. This CDR3 contains 16 residues. The germline gives CDR1 SGHNT, CDR2 YYREEE (reference sequence). V was clipped by 2 bases and J by 0 bases; unmatched bases: 6. CDR3 sequence reads: CASSFYRGLSTDTQYF. The CDR3 DNA reads as TGTGCCAGCAGCTTCTACAGGGGCCTCAGCACAGATACGCAGTATTTT.

The sample holds many counts of this clonotype. The J gene is TRBJ2-2, the V gene TRBV12-3 or TRBV12-4; 8 nucleotides agree with TRBD1. The CDR3 is 17 amino acids. V dropped 8 bases and J dropped 4; count of bases not matched to a gene: 15. The CDR3 nucleotides read TGTGCCAGCCGCGATCAGAGGACAGGGAGGAGCACCGGGGAGCTGTTTTTT. Translating it yields CASRDQRTGRSTGELFF.

J is TRBJ2-4 and V is TRBV4-1; D ambiguous. CDR1 and CDR2 (germline): MGHRA, YSYEKL. Trimming shortened V by 0 bases and J by 1 base, and 7 bases separated the two germline ends. The CDR3 has 15 residues. CDR3: CASSQDLGAKNIQYF. Written as DNA, the CDR3 is TGCGCCAGCAGCCAAGATCTGGGGGCCAAAAACATTCAGTACTTC.

J is TRBJ2-5 and V is TRBV5-1; 13 positions agree with TRBD2. Germline CDR1 reads SGHRS; CDR2 reads YFSETQ. The length of the CDR3 is 16 residues. V shed 4 bases, J shed 4 bases, and the junction held 7 bases outside the gene matches. This CDR3 is CASSPRTSGGGETQYF. In DNA form, the CDR3 reads TGCGCCAGCAGCCCCCGGACTAGCGGGGGCGGAGAGACCCAGTACTTC.

The table lists this clonotype with a few counts. The chain has TRBV6-2 or TRBV6-3 and TRBJ2-4; 8 nucleotides agree with TRBD1. CDR1 is MNHEY, CDR2 SVGEGT, per germline. V trimming: 4 bases; J trimming: 1 base; junction bases outside the gene matches: 9. This CDR3 contains 17 residues. CDR3 nucleotide sequence: TGTGCCAGCAGTTTCCGCTCAGGGGGCATGGCCAAAAACATTCAGTACTTC. It yields the protein CASSFRSGGMAKNIQYF.

The rearrangement links TRBV11-3 to TRBJ2-1, with 9 positions matching TRBD2. The germline gives CDR1 SGHNT, CDR2 YENEEA. Trimming cost V 4 bases and J 6 bases; bases outside gene matches: 7. The CDR3 spans 15 residues. CDR3 coding DNA: TGTGCCAGCAGCTATAGCGGGAGCCTCCGCAATGAGCAGTTCTTC. It codes for CASSYSGSLRNEQFF.

This clonotype was seen once. The chain employs TRBV5-1 and TRBJ1-1, with TRBD1 matching over 8 bases. The CDR3 sequence is 15 residues long. Germline CDR1 reads SGHRS; CDR2 reads YFSETQ. J was trimmed by 4 bases and V by 4 bases; bases with no gene match: 9. The CDR3 spells CASSPPRQGSTEAFF. In DNA form, the CDR3 reads TGCGCCAGCAGCCCACCCCGACAGGGGAGCACTGAAGCTTTCTTT.

In this sample, this clonotype turned up a few times. The chain uses TRBV7-8 and TRBJ2-2; 10 nucleotides align to TRBD2. CDR3 length: 18 amino acids. Trimming cost V 1 base and J 2 bases; bases outside gene matches: 7. The germline V gene encodes CDR1 SGHVS and CDR2 FQNEAQ. The CDR3 is CASSLEASGGLNTGELFF. CDR3 sequence (DNA): TGTGCCAGCAGCTTAGAGGCTAGCGGGGGCCTTAACACCGGGGAGCTGTTTTTT.

The rearrangement joins TRBV5-6 to TRBJ2-2; D ambiguous. V dropped 9 bases and J dropped 3 bases, with 9 bases sitting between them. Germline CDR1 is SGHDT and CDR2 is YYEEEE. The CDR3 extends over 12 amino acids. The DNA for the CDR3 is TGTGCCACCTCACTGGACACCGGGGAGCTGTTTTTT. As protein: CATSLDTGELFF.

This clonotype was recorded a few times. V gene TRBV6-5 combines with J gene TRBJ1-5; D is unclear. The CDR3 is 13 residues long. V lost 0 bases and J lost 8, with 8 bases in between. The germline V gene has CDR1 MNHEY and CDR2 SVGAGI. Here the CDR3 reads CASSYSSRKPQHF. CDR3 coding DNA: TGTGCCAGCAGTTACTCGTCTAGGAAGCCCCAGCATTTT.

There are many counts of this clonotype. V and J are TRBV20-1 and TRBJ2-3, with D possibly matching TRBD1 (6 bases). The germline V gene has CDR1 DFQATT and CDR2 SNEGSKA (reference sequence). This CDR3 is built from 14 residues. V gave up 6 bases and J gave up 1 base, with 14 bases separating them. The CDR3 loop is CSASTGKGTDTQYF. DNA of the CDR3: TGCAGTGCCTCGACAGGCAAAGGCACAGATACGCAGTATTTT.

This clonotype was detected only a few times. J is TRBJ2-7 and V is TRBV3-1; 9 bases line up with TRBD1. Germline V gene sequence: CDR1 LGHDT, CDR2 YNNKEL (reference sequence). The CDR3 loop spans 14 amino acids. Trimming took 4 bases from V and 5 from J; bases not matched to a gene: 6. The CDR3 nucleotides read TGTGCCAGCAGCCCCGGGACAGGGCGCGACGAGCAGTACTTC. Protein: CASSPGTGRDEQYF.

The CDR3: CASSSRSAYEQFF. The CDR3 coding sequence is TGTGCCAGCAGCAGTCGTTCGGCTTATGAGCAGTTCTTC. V gene TRBV9 combines with J gene TRBJ2-1; no clear D gene. Germline loops: CDR1 SGDLS, CDR2 YYNGEE. Trimming left V 4 bases short and J 8 bases short, with 13 bases between. CDR3 length equals 13 residues.

This clonotype came up a few times. The chain recombines TRBV27 with TRBJ2-7; TRBD1 is a possible D gene (6 bases). This CDR3 has 18 amino acids. Germline values: CDR1 MNHEY, CDR2 SMNVEV (reference sequence). Between the trimmed V and J ends, which lost 8 bases and 3 bases, there was a span of 29 bases. CDR3: CASVPGQILGTPYYEQYF. The CDR3, as DNA: TGTGCCAGCGTTCCAGGGCAGATCCTCGGGACACCATACTACGAGCAGTACTTC.

This sequence joins TRBV28 and TRBJ1-1; weak D call: TRBD1 (5 bases). The CDR3 loop spans 12 amino acids. Trimming removed 7 bases at V and 10 bases at J, with 16 bases between. Germline assignment: CDR1 MDHEN and CDR2 SYDVKM. The DNA for the CDR3 is TGTGCCAGCACCACTCGAAGGGGTGTAGCTTTCTTT. This sequence encodes CASTTRRGVAFF.

The table lists this clonotype with a few counts. The genes are TRBV20-1 and TRBJ2-6, with D perhaps matching TRBD2 (6 bases). This CDR3 is 14 amino acids long. The V end lost 6 bases, the J end lost 3 bases, and 12 bases lay between the germline ends. Germline lookup yields CDR1 DFQATT and CDR2 SNEGSKA (reference sequence). CDR3 DNA: TGCAGTGCCCCTCCGGGGGTTGGGGCCAACGTCCTGACTTTC. Amino acid sequence: CSAPPGVGANVLTF.

This clonotype was observed a few times. The rearrangement joins TRBV4-2 to TRBJ2-3; 14 bases are shared with TRBD2. The germline V gene has CDR1 LGHNA and CDR2 YNFKEQ. The CDR3 runs to 17 residues. Trimming at V came to 4 bases and at J to 2 bases, leaving 5 bases not matched to a gene. The CDR3 reads CASSPRTSGGYTDTQYF. The CDR3 nucleotides read TGTGCCAGCAGCCCCAGGACTAGCGGGGGGTACACAGATACGCAGTATTTT.

At least ten counts were recorded for this clonotype. This chain links TRBV6-5 with TRBJ2-7, with 11 nucleotides matching TRBD1. The J segment lost 2 bases and the V segment lost 5 bases, leaving 2 bases of the junction unmatched. The germline CDR1 and CDR2 sequences are MNHEY and SVGAGI. There are 14 residues in the CDR3. The CDR3 sequence: CASSPDRGPYEQYF. As DNA, the CDR3 is TGTGCCAGCAGTCCGGACAGGGGGCCCTACGAGCAGTACTTC.

This clonotype was seen only a few times. The V gene is TRBV2, the J gene TRBJ2-2; D gene unclear. Germline V gives CDR1 SNHLY, CDR2 FYNNEI. This CDR3 is built from 15 residues. Trimming cost V 4 bases and J 0 bases, with 9 bases left between them. The CDR3 protein is CASSAGRTNTGELFF. Here the CDR3 DNA reads TGTGCCAGCAGTGCCGGAAGAACGAACACCGGGGAGCTGTTTTTT.

This clonotype was counted ten times or more. The chain's CDR3 is CASSFTGQGNTGELFF. The CDR3 DNA reads TGTGCCAGCAGTTTCACGGGACAGGGAAACACCGGGGAGCTGTTTTTT. The rearrangement links TRBV6-6 to TRBJ2-2; TRBD1 aligns across 9 bases. The germline CDR1 and CDR2 sequences are MNHNY and SVGAGI (reference sequence). Trimming removed 4 bases from V and 2 bases from J; junction bases left unmatched: 5. This CDR3 is 16 amino acids long.

The V gene is TRBV3-1, the J gene TRBJ2-2, with 8 bases that match TRBD1. V gave up 3 bases and J gave up 6 bases; unmatched junction bases: 6. This CDR3 is 15 amino acids long. Per the germline V gene, CDR1 is LGHDT and CDR2 is YNNKEL (reference sequence). CDR3 sequence: CASSHGQGHPGELFF. The CDR3 DNA reads as TGTGCCAGCAGCCACGGACAGGGTCACCCCGGGGAGCTGTTTTTT.

This clonotype was counted ten times or more. The V call is TRBV7-2, the J call TRBJ1-2; 10 bases align to TRBD1. After removal of 5 bases from V and 8 bases from J, the junction contained 11 bases not matched to a gene. The CDR3 length is 15 residues. In germline, CDR1 is SGHTA, CDR2 FQGNSA. CDR3 amino acids: CASSQTGQGPKGYTF. The CDR3 nucleotides read TGTGCCAGCAGCCAGACGGGACAGGGGCCGAAAGGCTACACCTTC.